Following are 26 T cell receptor beta chains from one sample sequenced in a study of human T cells and chemical hapten exposure. Regarding time point: patch test 1, 2 weeks after DPC sensitization. Treatment here: therapeutic diphenylcyclopropenone sensitization with weekly scalp DPC. In TCRdb, the RACE reads were re-called with MiXCR into one record per CDR3 protein. Among about 340,000 distinct CDR3 sequences listed, 6% to 8.5% were seen once. Sequencing used whole blood, obtained in connection with sensitization to the hapten diphenylcyclopropenone (DPC). The receptors originated from a woman aged 18-30 years with alopecia areata. Some clones in this sample may be carry-over from other donors' samples.

This clonotype was seen many times. The V gene is TRBV6-5, the J gene TRBJ1-4; 11 nucleotides line up with TRBD1. The CDR3 totals 16 residues. The trim removed 2 bases at V and 8 bases at J, leaving 7 bases unmatched. The germline CDR1 and CDR2 sequences are MNHEY and SVGAGI. This CDR3 reads CASSYAPGTGGEKLFF. In DNA, the CDR3 is TGTGCCAGCAGTTACGCCCCCGGGACAGGGGGGGAAAAACTGTTTTTT.

The gene calls are TRBV6-2 or TRBV6-3 and TRBJ1-2, with D tentatively TRBD1 (5 bases). Between the trimmed V and J ends, which lost 2 bases and 6 bases, there was a span of 10 bases. This CDR3 has 13 residues. Germline V gene data show CDR1 as MNHEY and CDR2 as SVGEGT. The CDR3 region has the DNA TGTGCCAGCAGTTACGAGTACAGGCATGGCTACACCTTC. Its translation: CASSYEYRHGYTF.

This clonotype was recorded many times. The chain combines TRBV5-4 with TRBJ2-2; 10 bases agree with TRBD1. Per the germline V gene, CDR1 is SGHNT and CDR2 is YYREEE (reference sequence). Losses at the gene ends were 0 bases for V and 7 bases for J; bases not matched to a gene: 12. There are 18 residues in the CDR3. The CDR3 region has the DNA TGTGCCAGCAGCTTGGCCAAGGGGACAGGGGAGATAGGCGGGGAGCTGTTTTTT. This encodes CASSLAKGTGEIGGELFF.

This sequence joins TRBV5-6 and TRBJ2-2; D gene unclear. V was trimmed by 4 bases and J by 6 bases, leaving 7 bases between them. CDR3 length: 12 residues. The germline CDR1 and CDR2 sequences are SGHDT and YYEEEE. DNA for the CDR3: TGTGCCAGCAGCCCCTATCCCGGGGAGCTGTTTTTT. Translating it yields CASSPYPGELFF.

This clonotype was observed at least ten times. The V and J genes are TRBV6-5 and TRBJ1-2; TRBD1 agrees at 9 bases. This CDR3 spans 14 amino acids. CDR1 and CDR2 (germline): MNHEY, SVGAGI. The V and J ends lost 8 bases and 3 bases, in that order; junction bases with no gene match: 7. The CDR3 region has the DNA TGTGCCAGCTCTAAGGGGGACAGGGACTATGGCTACACCTTC. Protein sequence: CASSKGDRDYGYTF.

The chain couples TRBV28 to TRBJ1-5; D unclear. This CDR3 spans 14 amino acids. CDR1 and CDR2 (germline): MDHEN, SYDVKM. The V end was cut by 6 bases, the J end by 2 bases, with 11 bases between. In DNA, the CDR3 is TGTGCCAGCAGCTTCGACGGCCGCAATCAGCCCCAGCATTTT. Its protein is CASSFDGRNQPQHF.

The V gene is TRBV7-2, the J gene TRBJ1-5; D ambiguous. The CDR3 length is 14 residues. Trimming removed 5 bases at V and 2 bases at J, with 10 bases between. Germline V gives CDR1 SGHTA, CDR2 FQGNSA. The CDR3 spells CASSPREGNQPQHF. Here the CDR3 DNA reads TGTGCCAGCAGCCCCCGCGAGGGCAATCAGCCCCAGCATTTT.

Only a few counts were recorded for this clonotype. The J gene is TRBJ2-5, the V gene TRBV12-3 or TRBV12-4, with 7 bases that match TRBD1. V lost 4 bases, J lost 4 bases, and 18 bases stayed unmatched. The CDR3 has 18 amino acids. The CDR3: CASSSLTAQTGAAETQYF. In DNA form, the CDR3 reads TGTGCCAGCAGTTCCCTTACTGCCCAAACAGGGGCGGCAGAGACCCAGTACTTC.

This clonotype has just a few counts. The chain links TRBV6-1 to TRBJ1-4; D is ambiguous. The CDR3 totals 14 residues. Germline CDR1 is MNHNS and CDR2 is SASEGT. V dropped 4 bases and J dropped 0 bases, with 6 bases sitting between them. CDR3 sequence reads: CASSAGTTNEKLFF. Written as DNA, the CDR3 is TGTGCCAGCAGTGCGGGGACAACTAATGAAAAACTGTTTTTT.

This chain's CDR3 is CASSLGGRAYNSPLHF. The CDR3 bases are TGTGCCAGCAGCCTGGGAGGAAGGGCCTATAATTCACCCCTCCACTTT. J is TRBJ1-6 and V is TRBV5-4; D is ambiguous. CDR3 length: 16 amino acids. Trimming cost V 4 bases and J 2 bases, with 13 bases left between them. Germline V gene lookup returns CDR1 SGHNT and CDR2 YYREEE (reference sequence).

This clonotype was seen ten or more times. The chain employs TRBV3-1 and TRBJ2-1; no definite D call. V was shortened by 1 base and J by 7 bases, with 11 bases between the two germline ends. The CDR3 consists of 14 residues. Germline CDR1 LGHDT, CDR2 YNNKEL (reference sequence). The CDR3 reads CASSQGRRWNEQFF. In DNA, the CDR3 is TGTGCCAGCAGCCAAGGACGCCGGTGGAATGAGCAGTTCTTC.

This clonotype has at least ten counts. This chain links TRBV4-2 with TRBJ2-5, with TRBD1 matching 7 bases. V lost 5 bases to trimming and J lost 2 bases; unmatched junction nucleotides: 5. Germline CDR1 and CDR2: LGHNA and YNFKEQ. This CDR3 region has 14 residues. CDR3 DNA: TGTGCCAGCAGCAACCGGGACAGTCAAGAGACCCAGTACTTC. It encodes CASSNRDSQETQYF.

This chain links TRBV15 with TRBJ2-3, with D perhaps TRBD2 (5 bases). V lost 0 bases to trimming and J lost 2 bases, with 6 bases between them. The CDR3 contains 14 residues. The V gene's germline CDR1 is LNHNV and CDR2 YYDKDF (reference sequence). The CDR3 coding sequence is TGTGCCACCAGCAGAGAGAGGGTCACAGATACGCAGTATTTT. Protein sequence: CATSRERVTDTQYF.

This clonotype occurred many times. The rearrangement links TRBV18 to TRBJ2-1, with D possibly being TRBD2 (5 bases). CDR1 KGHSH and CDR2 LQKENI come from the germline V gene. The CDR3 is 17 amino acids. Trimming left V 0 bases short and J 8 bases short, with 20 bases between. The CDR3 protein is CASSPPLVGSGIYEQFF. Written as DNA, the CDR3 is TGTGCCAGCTCACCACCGCTAGTGGGGAGCGGAATCTATGAGCAGTTCTTC.

The genes are TRBV5-6 and TRBJ2-3, with 8 bases identical to TRBD2. CDR3 length equals 16 residues. V lost 4 bases and J lost 1; bases outside the gene matches: 8. CDR1 SGHDT and CDR2 YYEEEE come from the germline V gene. CDR3: CASSPSGGLRTDTQYF. CDR3 DNA: TGTGCCAGCAGCCCGAGCGGGGGCCTCCGCACAGATACGCAGTATTTT. The full variable domain, completed using reference TRBV5-6 and TRBJ2-3, is DAGVTQSPTHLIKTRGQQVTLRCSPKSGHDTVSWYQQALGQGPQFIFQYYEEEERQRGNFPDRFSGHQFPNYSSELNVNALLLGDSALYLCASSPSGGLRTDTQYFGPGTRLTVL.

The J gene is TRBJ1-1, the V gene TRBV5-1; a weak D match, TRBD1 (5 bases). V was trimmed by 2 bases and J by 1 base, leaving 12 bases between them. Germline V gene lookup returns CDR1 SGHRS and CDR2 YFSETQ. The CDR3 contains 15 residues. The CDR3 loop reads CASSFGPGKNTEAFF. CDR3 DNA sequence: TGCGCCAGCAGCTTTGGTCCAGGGAAGAACACTGAAGCTTTCTTT.

This clonotype has at least ten counts. A much larger clone sits a single nucleotide away, making a read error possible. This chain uses TRBV5-4 with TRBJ2-5; D is possibly TRBD2 (5 bases). V was shortened by 1 base and J by 1 base, with 8 bases between the two germline ends. In germline, CDR1 is SGHNT, CDR2 YYREEE (reference sequence). The length of the CDR3 is 14 residues. DNA of the CDR3: TGTGCCAGCAGCTTGACAGCGGCCCAAGAGACCCAGTACTTC. Its translation is CASSLTAAQETQYF.

The chain has TRBV4-1 and TRBJ2-1; D gene ambiguous. V shed 5 bases and J shed 6 bases, with 17 bases lying between them. CDR3 length: 15 amino acids. The germline CDR1 and CDR2 sequences are MGHRA and YSYEKL. DNA for the CDR3: TGCGCCAGCAGCGCCGGGCCGGCAAGGGTCAATGAGCAGTTCTTC. Protein: CASSAGPARVNEQFF.

The sample holds a few counts of this clonotype. V and J are TRBV6-2 or TRBV6-3 and TRBJ2-6; D is undetermined. There are 15 residues in the CDR3. CDR1 MNHEY and CDR2 SVGEGT come from the germline V gene. V lost 8 bases and J 1 base, leaving 12 bases between the germline ends. The CDR3 DNA reads as TGTGCCAGCGGCCCGACAACTTCTGGGGCCAACGTCCTGACTTTC. Residues: CASGPTTSGANVLTF.

This clonotype has only a few counts. The V gene is TRBV19, the J gene TRBJ1-1, with D unclear. Deletions cut 3 bases from V and 0 bases from J, with 2 bases between. Germline CDR1 is LNHDA and CDR2 is SQIVND (reference sequence). CDR3 size: 12 residues. The chain's CDR3 is CASSMVNTEAFF. The CDR3 DNA reads TGTGCCAGTAGTATGGTGAACACTGAAGCTTTCTTT.

Ten or more counts support this clonotype. The V and J genes are TRBV7-3 and TRBJ2-1; 8 bases are a match to TRBD1. The CDR3 spans 15 residues. V lost 5 bases and J lost 2; bases outside the gene matches: 5. Germline-derived CDR1 and CDR2 are SGHTA and FQGTGA. CDR3 bases: TGTGCCAGCAGCAGAGACAGGGGACCCTACAATGAGCAGTTCTTC. As protein: CASSRDRGPYNEQFF.

This clonotype was seen more than once but under ten times. The chain links TRBV3-1 to TRBJ1-5; TRBD1 agrees at 8 bases. The CDR3 runs to 15 residues. J lost 7 bases, V lost 3 bases, and 8 bases had no gene match. Germline loops: CDR1 LGHDT, CDR2 YNNKEL (reference sequence). In DNA, the CDR3 is TGTGCCAGCAGCCATGACAGGGGCTTCGGACAGCCCCAGCATTTT. Residues: CASSHDRGFGQPQHF. Full variable domain (remainder filled in from reference TRBV3-1 and TRBJ1-5): DTAVSQTPKYLVTQMGNDKSIKCEQNLGHDTMYWYKQDSKKFLKIMFSYNNKELIINETVPNRFSPKSPDKAHLNLHINSLELGDSAVYFCASSHDRGFGQPQHFGDGTRLSIL.

The chain joins TRBV4-3 to TRBJ1-3; D is unclear. Germline V lookup: CDR1 LGHNA, CDR2 YSLEER. The CDR3 has 16 amino acids. Deletions cut 2 bases from V and 4 bases from J, with 15 bases between. The DNA for the CDR3 is TGCGCCAGCAGCCAAAGTTTGGGCGGGATAGGAAACACCATATATTTT. It codes for CASSQSLGGIGNTIYF.

This clonotype was counted at least ten times. The genes are TRBV7-9 and TRBJ2-7; 9 bases agree with TRBD2. CDR1 is SEHNR and CDR2 is FQNEAQ in the germline V gene (reference sequence). The junction had 6 bases not matched to a gene; V was cut back by 1 base and J by 2 bases. The CDR3 length is 16 residues. The CDR3 sequence is CASSLESSGVPYEQYF. The CDR3 coding sequence is TGTGCCAGCAGCTTAGAGTCTAGCGGGGTGCCCTACGAGCAGTACTTC. The whole variable domain, filled in from reference TRBV7-9 and TRBJ2-7, reads DTGVSQNPRHKITKRGQNVTFRCDPISEHNRLYWYRQTLGQGPEFLTYFQNEAQLEKSRLLSDRFSAERPKGSFSTLEIQRTEQGDSAMYLCASSLESSGVPYEQYFGPGTRLTVT.

This sequence joins TRBV10-3 and TRBJ1-1, with 9 bases matching TRBD1. The CDR3 sequence is 14 residues long. Germline CDR1 reads ENHRY; CDR2 reads SYGVKD. The trim removed 6 bases at V and 4 bases at J, leaving 6 bases unmatched. CDR3: CAIRGDRAGTEAFF. In nucleotides, the CDR3 is TGTGCCATCAGGGGGGACAGGGCGGGCACTGAAGCTTTCTTT.

The rearrangement links TRBV3-1 to TRBJ2-7; either TRBD1 or TRBD2 may fit D (5 bases each). V shed 5 bases and J shed 5 bases, with 7 bases lying between them. CDR3 length equals 11 residues. From germline, CDR1 is LGHDT and CDR2 YNNKEL (reference sequence). DNA for the CDR3: TGTGCCAGCAGCTGGGACCACGAGCAGTACTTC. Amino acids: CASSWDHEQYF.